A selection of T cell receptor beta chains follows, all from one sample in a study of spatial heterogeneity in lung cancer. TCRdb passed the 5' RACE reads through MiXCR, listing each CDR3 protein once. The sample has some 6,100 distinct CDR3 sequences; around an eighth are singletons. Material: normal lung tissue next to the tumor, obtained at surgery. The source is a male donor with early-stage non-small cell lung cancer. CDR3s include the opening cysteine and the closing phenylalanine or tryptophan. D genes are given only for firm matches. The size entry is marked missing in some rows and otherwise reads once, few, many or a size class.

TRBD2 TRBJ2-7 TRBV7-8 - CASSSFTSGAYEQYF TGTGCCAGCAGCTCCTTTACTAGCGGGGCCTACGAGCAGTACTTC
- TRBJ2-4 TRBV20-1 once CSAPKQLLAKNIQYF TGCAGTGCTCCCAAGCAGCTACTAGCCAAAAACATTCAGTACTTC
- TRBJ1-1 TRBV4-1 medium-sized CASSQAVRGSEAFF TGCGCCAGCAGCCAAGCTGTCAGGGGTTCCGAAGCTTTCTTT
- TRBJ1-1 TRBV6-6 medium-sized CASSPDSRNTEAFF TGTGCCAGCAGTCCCGATAGCAGAAACACTGAAGCTTTCTTT
TRBD1 TRBJ1-2 TRBV5-1 medium-sized CASSWGQGAYGYTF TGCGCCAGCAGCTGGGGACAGGGGGCCTATGGCTACACCTTC
- TRBJ2-3 TRBV3-1 many CASSQQRTETDTQYF TGTGCCAGCAGCCAACAACGGACAGAAACGGATACGCAGTATTTT
- TRBJ2-7 TRBV7-9 - CASSLADEQYF TGTGCCAGCAGCTTAGCAGACGAGCAGTACTTC
- TRBJ2-7 TRBV12-3/TRBV12-4 many CASSLAGPNYEQYF TGTGCCAGCAGTTTAGCGGGACCAAACTACGAGCAGTACTTC
TRBD1 TRBJ2-1 TRBV5-1 medium-sized CASSLGQGAGNEQFF TGCGCCAGCAGCTTGGGGCAGGGGGCTGGCAATGAGCAGTTCTTC
- TRBJ1-1 TRBV5-1 medium-sized CASSLNGPDTEAFF TGCGCCAGCAGCTTGAACGGACCCGACACTGAAGCTTTCTTT
TRBD1 TRBJ2-5 TRBV28 - CASSPRGLWETQYF TGTGCCAGCAGTCCGAGGGGGCTGTGGGAGACCCAGTACTTC
- TRBJ2-5 TRBV12-3/TRBV12-4 many CASSLVAPGQETQYF TGTGCCAGCAGTTTAGTCGCGCCAGGGCAAGAGACCCAGTACTTC
- TRBJ2-7 TRBV20-1 - CSARKFDSIYEQYF TGCAGTGCTAGAAAATTTGACAGCATCTACGAGCAGTACTTC
- TRBJ1-2 TRBV6-6 medium-sized CASSPETMLYGYTF TGTGCCAGCAGTCCGGAGACAATGCTCTATGGCTACACCTTC
- TRBJ1-3 TRBV6-1 many CASSENPGAGNTIYF TGTGCCAGCAGTGAAAATCCAGGGGCCGGAAACACCATATATTTT
- TRBJ1-5 TRBV7-2 many CASSLVGGGNQPQHF TGTGCCAGCAGCTTAGTTGGGGGAGGCAATCAGCCCCAGCATTTT
TRBD1 TRBJ1-2 TRBV28 many CASSRTGGRSGYTF TGTGCCAGCAGTCGGACAGGGGGCAGGAGTGGCTACACCTTC
- TRBJ2-1 TRBV19 medium-sized CASSIQAGPPYNEQFF TGTGCCAGTAGTATCCAGGCGGGACCGCCCTACAATGAGCAGTTCTTC
TRBD1 TRBJ2-7 TRBV20-1 - CSARPGQIIEQYF TGCAGTGCCAGACCGGGACAGATCATCGAGCAGTACTTC
- TRBJ2-3 TRBV11-2 many CASSLDLWGTQYF TGTGCCAGCAGCTTAGATCTGTGGGGTACGCAGTATTTT
TRBD1 TRBJ1-5 TRBV6-1 - CASSAGTGGGNQPQHF TGTGCCAGCAGTGCCGGGACAGGGGGAGGCAATCAGCCCCAGCATTTT
TRBD2 TRBJ2-2 TRBV6-1 many CASSEYPAGAVTGELFF TGTGCCAGCAGTGAATATCCAGCGGGAGCGGTCACCGGGGAGCTGTTTTTT
- TRBJ1-1 TRBV7-6 medium-sized CASSLPLGEQHTEAFF TGTGCCAGCAGCTTACCCCTTGGTGAACAACACACTGAAGCTTTCTTT
- TRBJ2-1 TRBV12-3/TRBV12-4 many CASSLTRGDEQFF TGTGCCAGCAGTTTGACCAGGGGAGATGAGCAGTTCTTC
TRBD1 TRBJ2-2 TRBV12-3/TRBV12-4 many CASSPGQETGELFF TGTGCCAGCAGTCCTGGACAGGAAACCGGGGAGCTGTTTTTT
- TRBJ1-1 TRBV10-3 medium-sized CAISEVRATEAFF TGTGCCATCAGTGAGGTTAGAGCGACTGAAGCTTTCTTT
- TRBJ2-1 TRBV14 medium-sized CASSQEADYNEQFF TGTGCCAGCAGCCAAGAAGCCGACTACAATGAGCAGTTCTTC
- TRBJ2-7 TRBV28 many CASSLWGAYEQYF TGTGCCAGCAGTTTATGGGGGGCCTACGAGCAGTACTTC
- TRBJ1-5 TRBV28 medium-sized CASSSVGVSNQPQHF TGTGCCAGCAGTTCGGTGGGGGTCAGCAATCAGCCCCAGCATTTT
- TRBJ2-3 TRBV12-3/TRBV12-4 large CASSFFGGSTDTQYF TGTGCCAGCAGTTTTTTCGGCGGCAGCACAGATACGCAGTATTTT
TRBD1 TRBJ2-1 TRBV10-3 medium-sized CAISESGQVPYNEQFF TGTGCCATCAGTGAGTCGGGACAGGTACCCTACAATGAGCAGTTCTTC
TRBD1 TRBJ1-2 TRBV12-3/TRBV12-4 medium-sized CASSLGNRGSGYTF TGTGCCAGCAGTTTGGGAAACAGGGGATCTGGCTACACCTTC